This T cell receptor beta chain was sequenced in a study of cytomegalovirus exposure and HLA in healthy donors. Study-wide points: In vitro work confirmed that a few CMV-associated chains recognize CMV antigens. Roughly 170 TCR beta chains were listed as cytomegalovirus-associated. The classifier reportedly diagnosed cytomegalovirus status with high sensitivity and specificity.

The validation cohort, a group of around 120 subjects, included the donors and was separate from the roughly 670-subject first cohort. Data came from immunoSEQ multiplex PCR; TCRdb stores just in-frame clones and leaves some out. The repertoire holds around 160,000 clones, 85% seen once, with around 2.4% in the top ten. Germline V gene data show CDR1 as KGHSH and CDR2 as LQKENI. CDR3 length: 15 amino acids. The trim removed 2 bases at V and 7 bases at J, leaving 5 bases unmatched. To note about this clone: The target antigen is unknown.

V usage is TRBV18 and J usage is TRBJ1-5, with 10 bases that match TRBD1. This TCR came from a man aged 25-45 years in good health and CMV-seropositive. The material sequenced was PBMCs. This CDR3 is CASSPGTGAQQPQHF. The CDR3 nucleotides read TGTGCCAGCTCACCAGGGACAGGGGCTCAACAGCCCCAGCATTTT. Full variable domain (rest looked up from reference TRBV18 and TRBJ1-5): NAGVMQNPRHLVRRRGQEARLRCSPMKGHSHVYWYRQLPEEGLKFMVYLQKENIIDESGMPKERFSAEFPKEGPSILRIQQVVRGDSAAYFCASSPGTGAQQPQHFGDGTRLSIL.